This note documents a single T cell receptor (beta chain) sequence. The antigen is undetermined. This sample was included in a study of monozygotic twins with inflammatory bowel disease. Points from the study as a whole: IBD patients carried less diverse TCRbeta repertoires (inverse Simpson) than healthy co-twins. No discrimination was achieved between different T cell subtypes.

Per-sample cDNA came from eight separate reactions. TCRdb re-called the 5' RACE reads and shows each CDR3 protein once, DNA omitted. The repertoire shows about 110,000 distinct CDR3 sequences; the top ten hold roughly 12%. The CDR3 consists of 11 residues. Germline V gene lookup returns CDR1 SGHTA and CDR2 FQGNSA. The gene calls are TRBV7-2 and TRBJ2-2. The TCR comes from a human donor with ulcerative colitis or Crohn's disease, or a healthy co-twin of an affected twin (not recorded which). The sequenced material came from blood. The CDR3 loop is CASRDTGELFF. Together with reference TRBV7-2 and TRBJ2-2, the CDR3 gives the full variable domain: GAGVSQSPSNKVTEKGKDVELRCDPISGHTALYWYRQSLGQGLEFLIYFQGNSAPDKSGLPSDRFSAERTGGSVSTLTIQRTQQEDSAVYLCASRDTGELFFGEGSRLTVL.